The 8 T cell receptor beta chains listed next were all sequenced from one sample in a study of low-dose radiotherapy and immunotherapy resistance in tumors. Specified time point: before trial treatment. For amplifying TCRs, the PCR ran for 15 to 20 cycles with Phusion, which was used together with a constant-region primer and the adapter on the V primers. TCRdb reprocessed the reads via MiXCR and lists one record per CDR3 protein. The sample contains about 47,000 distinct CDR3 sequences, about 10% of which appear only once. This sample comprised PBMCs, obtained before treatment. Source of these receptors: a female donor with ovarian cancer.

Many counts were recorded for this clonotype. The DNA of the CDR3 is TGCAGTGTAAGGACTAGCGGATCCTACGAGCAGTACTTC. Amino acids: CSVRTSGSYEQYF. The chain has TRBV20-1 and TRBJ2-7, with TRBD2 matching over 10 bases. Germline loops: CDR1 DFQATT, CDR2 SNEGSKA (reference sequence). The V and J ends lost 7 bases and 1 base, in that order; junction bases with no gene match: 4. This CDR3 has 13 residues.

This clonotype was seen at least ten times. This chain links TRBV12-3 or TRBV12-4 with TRBJ2-2; no reliable D call. V gave up 4 bases and J gave up 6 bases, with 9 bases separating them. CDR3 length: 13 residues. The CDR3, as DNA: TGTGCCAGCAGTTCGGCCAGCCCCGGGGAGCTGTTTTTT. Translating it yields CASSSASPGELFF.

The chain joins TRBV2 to TRBJ1-5; D ambiguous. Per the germline V gene, CDR1 is SNHLY and CDR2 is FYNNEI. The CDR3 spans 14 residues. V lost 4 bases and J lost 0, with 7 bases in between. The chain's CDR3 is CASSGVTSNQPQHF. Here the CDR3 DNA reads TGTGCCAGCAGTGGGGTAACTAGCAATCAGCCCCAGCATTTT.

This clonotype was counted many times. V gene TRBV5-1 combines with J gene TRBJ2-7; tentatively, D is TRBD2 (6 bases). The CDR3 covers 14 residues. CDR1 and CDR2 (germline): SGHRS, YFSETQ. V lost 2 bases, J lost 0 bases, and 9 bases lay in between. Here the CDR3 reads CASSFSGSSYEQYF. The CDR3, as DNA: TGCGCCAGCAGCTTCAGCGGGTCCTCCTACGAGCAGTACTTC.

This clonotype was seen ten or more times. J is TRBJ2-1 and V is TRBV6-2 or TRBV6-3; no firm D call. This CDR3 is 14 amino acids long. V lost 7 bases, J lost 3 bases, and 13 bases lay in between. Germline values: CDR1 MNHEY, CDR2 SVGEGT. DNA for the CDR3: TGTGCCAGCATGGGCCGCTTGGGCTACAATGAGCAGTTCTTC. The encoded protein is CASMGRLGYNEQFF.

This CDR3 is CASSTSGTARYEQYF. The CDR3 DNA sequence: TGTGCCAGCTCAACGTCCGGGACAGCTCGCTACGAGCAGTACTTC. The chain employs TRBV18 and TRBJ2-7; 7 nucleotides line up with TRBD1. CDR3 length: 15 amino acids. The germline gives CDR1 KGHSH, CDR2 LQKENI. With 5 bases clipped from V and 3 bases from J, the junction kept 10 bases outside the gene matches.

V usage is TRBV9 and J usage is TRBJ2-1; 9 bases match TRBD2. Trimming cost V 6 bases and J 6 bases; bases outside gene matches: 13. This CDR3 contains 16 residues. The germline CDR1 and CDR2 sequences are SGDLS and YYNGEE. The CDR3 coding sequence is TGTGCCAGCACCGGCGGGGGGGCCGCGGACAGCAATGAGCAGTTCTTC. Translated, it gives CASTGGGAADSNEQFF.

This clonotype was observed many times. This sequence joins TRBV6-2 or TRBV6-3 and TRBJ2-1; 12 nucleotides align to TRBD2. CDR1 MNHEY and CDR2 SVGEGT come from the germline V gene. The V segment lost 7 bases and the J segment 7 bases; nucleotides outside the gene matches: 8. The CDR3 totals 15 residues. CDR3 in DNA: TGTGCCAGCACTCCGACTAGCGGGAGCGTTAATGAGCAGTTCTTC. It encodes CASTPTSGSVNEQFF.